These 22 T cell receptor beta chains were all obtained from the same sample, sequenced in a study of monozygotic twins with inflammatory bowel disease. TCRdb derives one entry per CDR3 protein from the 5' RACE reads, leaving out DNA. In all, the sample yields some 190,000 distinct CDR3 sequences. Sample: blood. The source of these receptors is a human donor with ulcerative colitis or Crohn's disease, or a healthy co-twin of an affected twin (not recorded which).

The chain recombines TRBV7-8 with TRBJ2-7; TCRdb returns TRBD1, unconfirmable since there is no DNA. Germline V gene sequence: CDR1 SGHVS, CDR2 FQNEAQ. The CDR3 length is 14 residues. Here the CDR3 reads CASSSGSGGGVWYF. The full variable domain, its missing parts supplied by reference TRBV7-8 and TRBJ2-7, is GAGVSQSPRYKVAKRGQDVALRCDPISGHVSLFWYQQALGQGPEFLTYFQNEAQLDKSGLPSDRFFAERPEGSVSTLKIQRTQQEDSAVYLCASSSGSGGGVWYFGPGTRLTVT.

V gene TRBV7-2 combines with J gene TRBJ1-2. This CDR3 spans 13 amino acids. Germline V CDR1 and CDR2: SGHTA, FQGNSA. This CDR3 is CASSLAQGSYYTF.

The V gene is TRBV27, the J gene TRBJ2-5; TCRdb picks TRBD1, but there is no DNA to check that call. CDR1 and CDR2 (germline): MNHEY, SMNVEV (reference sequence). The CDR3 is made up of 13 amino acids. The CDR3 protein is CASSLTGPETQYF.

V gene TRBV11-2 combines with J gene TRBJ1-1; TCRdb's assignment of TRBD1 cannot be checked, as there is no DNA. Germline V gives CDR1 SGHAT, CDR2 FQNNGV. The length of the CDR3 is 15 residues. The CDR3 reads CASSFLPGTEAEAFF.

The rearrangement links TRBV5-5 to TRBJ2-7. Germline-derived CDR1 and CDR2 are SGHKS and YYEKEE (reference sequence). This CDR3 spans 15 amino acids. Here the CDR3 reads CASSLDMGKTYEQYF.

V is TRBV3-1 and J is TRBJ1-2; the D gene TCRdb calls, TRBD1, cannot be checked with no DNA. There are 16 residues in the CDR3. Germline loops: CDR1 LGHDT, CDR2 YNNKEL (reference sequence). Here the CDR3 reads CASSQYPGTGVHGYTF.

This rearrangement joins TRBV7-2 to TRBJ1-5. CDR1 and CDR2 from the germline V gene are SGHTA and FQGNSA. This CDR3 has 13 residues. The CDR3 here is CASSHAYNQPQHF.

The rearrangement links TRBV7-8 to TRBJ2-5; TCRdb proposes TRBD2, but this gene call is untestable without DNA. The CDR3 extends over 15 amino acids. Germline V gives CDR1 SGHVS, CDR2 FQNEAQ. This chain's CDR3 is CASSSRSGSWKTQYF.

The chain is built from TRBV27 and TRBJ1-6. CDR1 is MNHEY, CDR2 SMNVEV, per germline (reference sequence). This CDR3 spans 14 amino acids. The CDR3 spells CASSFGSSSSPLHF.

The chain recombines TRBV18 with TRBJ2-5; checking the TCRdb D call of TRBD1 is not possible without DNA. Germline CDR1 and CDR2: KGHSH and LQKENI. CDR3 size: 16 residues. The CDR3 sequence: CASSPLTGRHQENQYF.

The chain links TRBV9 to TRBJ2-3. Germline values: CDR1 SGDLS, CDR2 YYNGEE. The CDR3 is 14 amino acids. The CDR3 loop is CASSVAALTDTQYF.

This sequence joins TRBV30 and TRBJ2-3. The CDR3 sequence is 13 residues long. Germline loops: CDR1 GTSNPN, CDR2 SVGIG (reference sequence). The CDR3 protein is CAWSDENTDTQYF.

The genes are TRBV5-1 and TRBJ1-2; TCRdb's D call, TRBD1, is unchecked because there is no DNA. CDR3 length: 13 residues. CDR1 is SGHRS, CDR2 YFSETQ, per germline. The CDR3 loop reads CASSSGQNYGYTF.

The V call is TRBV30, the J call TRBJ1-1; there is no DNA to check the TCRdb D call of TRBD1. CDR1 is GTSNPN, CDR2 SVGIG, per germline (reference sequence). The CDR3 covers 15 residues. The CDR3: CAWSVVPGGNTEAFF.

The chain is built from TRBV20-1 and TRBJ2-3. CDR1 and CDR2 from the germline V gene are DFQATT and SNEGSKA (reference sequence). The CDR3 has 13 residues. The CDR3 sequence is CSARRLETDTQYF.

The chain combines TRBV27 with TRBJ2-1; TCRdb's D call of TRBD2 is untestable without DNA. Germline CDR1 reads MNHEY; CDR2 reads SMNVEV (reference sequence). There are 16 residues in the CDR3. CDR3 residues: CASSFGTSHSYNEQFF.

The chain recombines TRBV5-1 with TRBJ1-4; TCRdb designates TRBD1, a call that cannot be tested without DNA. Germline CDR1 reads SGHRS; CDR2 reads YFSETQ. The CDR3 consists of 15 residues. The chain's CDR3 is CASSWKGDMDEKLFF. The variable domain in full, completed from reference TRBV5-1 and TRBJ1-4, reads KAGVTQTPRYLIKTRGQQVTLSCSPISGHRSVSWYQQTPGQGLQFLFEYFSETQRNKGNFPGRFSGRQFSNSRSEMNVSTLELGDSALYLCASSWKGDMDEKLFFGSGTQLSVL.

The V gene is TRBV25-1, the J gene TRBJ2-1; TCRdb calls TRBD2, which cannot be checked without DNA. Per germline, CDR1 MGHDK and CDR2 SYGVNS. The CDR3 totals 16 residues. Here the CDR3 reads CASSEYEGPLYNEQFF.

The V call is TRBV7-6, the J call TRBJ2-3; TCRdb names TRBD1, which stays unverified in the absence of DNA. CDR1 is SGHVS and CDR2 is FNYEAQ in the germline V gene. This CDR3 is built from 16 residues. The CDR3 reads CASSLAAGARTDTQYF.

The CDR3 sequence is CASSNFRAGRKETQYF. The gene calls are TRBV21-1 and TRBJ2-5; the D call from TCRdb, TRBD2, cannot be confirmed without DNA. TRBV21-1 is classified as a pseudogene. The CDR3 has 16 amino acids.

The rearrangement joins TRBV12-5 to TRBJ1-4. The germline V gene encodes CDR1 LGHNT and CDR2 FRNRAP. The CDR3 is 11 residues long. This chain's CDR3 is CASASPQRLFF.

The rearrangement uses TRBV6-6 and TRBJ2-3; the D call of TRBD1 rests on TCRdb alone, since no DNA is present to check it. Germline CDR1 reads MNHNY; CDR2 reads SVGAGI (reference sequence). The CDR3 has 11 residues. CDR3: CATQGVDTQYF.